What follows are 9 T cell receptor beta chains derived from one specimen sequenced in a study of T cell responses to AZD1222 COVID-19 vaccine. TCRdb keeps only in-frame clones here, not all; method: immunoSEQ multiplex PCR. The table lists 95,000 to 100,000 clones, about nine tenths of them singletons. The sample in question was peripheral blood, obtained 28 days after the second AZD1222 dose. These receptor sequences come from an adult who received the AZD1222 COVID-19 vaccine.

The rearrangement links TRBV6-5 to TRBJ2-1; 7 bases are shared with TRBD2. The trim removed 5 bases at V and 11 bases at J, leaving 12 bases unmatched. The CDR3 totals 14 residues. CDR1 MNHEY and CDR2 SVGAGI come from the germline V gene. The CDR3 nucleotides read TGTGCCAGCAGTCCCGGACTAGAAGTCTCGAAGCAGTTCTTC. Amino acids: CASSPGLEVSKQFF.

This clone was seen a single time. V usage is TRBV6-1 and J usage is TRBJ1-3, with D perhaps TRBD1 (6 bases). CDR3 length: 18 residues. Looked up from germline, CDR1 is MNHNS and CDR2 is SASEGT. The V end was cut by 3 bases, the J end by 0 bases, with 18 bases between. The CDR3 region is CASSDGRNPGASGNTIYF. DNA for the CDR3: TGTGCCAGCAGTGACGGCCGAAACCCAGGGGCCTCTGGAAACACCATATATTTT.

The chain links TRBV29-1 to TRBJ2-7, with D perhaps TRBD2 (5 bases). Per germline, CDR1 SQVTM and CDR2 ANQGSEA. This CDR3 has 14 amino acids. V dropped 3 bases and J dropped 0 bases, with 12 bases sitting between them. The DNA of the CDR3 is TGCAGCGTTGACGGACTGTATAGCTCCTACGAGCAGTACTTC. Protein product: CSVDGLYSSYEQYF.

V usage is TRBV28 and J usage is TRBJ1-2; D is perhaps TRBD1 (5 bases). Germline V gene lookup returns CDR1 MDHEN and CDR2 SYDVKM. The CDR3 is made up of 15 amino acids. Trimming shortened V by 2 bases and J by 4 bases, and 14 bases separated the two germline ends. The CDR3 DNA sequence: TGTGCCAGCAGTTTAGTCGGGGGGATTATCTATGGCTACACCTTC. Residues: CASSLVGGIIYGYTF.

The CDR3: CASSPKGAFYGYTF. The CDR3 DNA follows: TGTGCCAGCAGCCCCAAGGGGGCCTTCTATGGCTACACCTTC. The chain joins TRBV6-5 to TRBJ1-2; 7 bases map to TRBD1. Germline CDR1 MNHEY, CDR2 SVGAGI. V dropped 6 bases and J dropped 4; count of bases not matched to a gene: 8. The CDR3 is 14 residues long.

This clone came up once. This chain uses TRBV28 with TRBJ1-4; D gene uncertain. V lost 6 bases to trimming and J lost 8 bases, with 19 bases between them. Germline-derived CDR1 and CDR2 are MDHEN and SYDVKM. The CDR3 runs 15 residues. CDR3 nucleotides: TGTGCCAGCAGCGCGAGACCCGGGAAATACGAAAAACTGTTTTTT. Its translation: CASSARPGKYEKLFF.

This clone was counted between two and nine times. The rearrangement uses TRBV18 and TRBJ1-2, with no clear D. The CDR3 totals 12 residues. V shed 6 bases and J shed 4 bases, with 9 bases lying between them. The germline CDR1 and CDR2 sequences are KGHSH and LQKENI. DNA for the CDR3: TGTGCCAGCTCTCAAGGTACCTATGGCTACACCTTC. Translated: CASSQGTYGYTF.

This chain uses TRBV7-9 with TRBJ1-2; a possible D gene is TRBD1 (6 bases). V was trimmed by 3 bases and J by 3 bases, leaving 14 bases between them. CDR3 length equals 15 residues. Germline V lookup: CDR1 SEHNR, CDR2 FQNEAQ (reference sequence). CDR3 DNA: TGTGCCAGCAGCTTGGGTCAGGGGTTCTACTATGGCTACACCTTC. This translates into CASSLGQGFYYGYTF.

This chain connects TRBV6-5 to TRBJ1-3; 10 bases fit TRBD1. The CDR3 has 15 amino acids. V shed 4 bases, J shed 4 bases, and the junction held 4 bases outside the gene matches. CDR1 is MNHEY and CDR2 is SVGAGI in the germline V gene. The CDR3 DNA reads TGTGCCAGCAGTTTGACAGGGGGCCCCGGAAACACCATATATTTT. It translates to CASSLTGGPGNTIYF.